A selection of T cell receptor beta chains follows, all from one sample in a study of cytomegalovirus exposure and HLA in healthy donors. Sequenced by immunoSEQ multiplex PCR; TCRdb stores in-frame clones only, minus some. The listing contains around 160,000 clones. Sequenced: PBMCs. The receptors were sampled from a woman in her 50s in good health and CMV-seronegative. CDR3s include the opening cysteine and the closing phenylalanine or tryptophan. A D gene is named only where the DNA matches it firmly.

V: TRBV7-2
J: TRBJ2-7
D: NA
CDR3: CASSLDFGQTSEQYF
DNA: TGTGCCAGCAGCTTAGACTTTGGACAGACCAGCGAGCAGTACTTC

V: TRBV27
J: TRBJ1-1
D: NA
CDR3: CASSSLGGVDTEAFF
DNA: TGTGCCAGCAGTTCCCTTGGGGGGGTTGACACTGAAGCTTTCTTT

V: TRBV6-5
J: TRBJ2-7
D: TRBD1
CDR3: CASSGGQSYEQYF
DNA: TGTGCCAGCAGTGGGGGACAGTCCTACGAGCAGTACTTC

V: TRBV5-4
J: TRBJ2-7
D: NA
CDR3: CASSLDYSGEQYF
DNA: TGTGCCAGCAGCTTGGACTACTCCGGAGAGCAGTACTTC

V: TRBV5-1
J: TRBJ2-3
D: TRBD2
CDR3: CASSLEAGAGDTQYF
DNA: TGCGCCAGCAGCTTGGAAGCGGGGGCCGGAGATACGCAGTATTTT

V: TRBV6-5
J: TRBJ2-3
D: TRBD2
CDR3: CASSYAGGLNADTQYF
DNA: TGTGCCAGCAGTTACGCGGGGGGGTTGAATGCAGATACGCAGTATTTT

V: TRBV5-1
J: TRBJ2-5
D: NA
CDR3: CASSLTGLSSETQYF
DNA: TGCGCCAGCAGCTTGACTGGACTATCCTCGGAGACCCAGTACTTC

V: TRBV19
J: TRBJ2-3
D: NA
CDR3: CASSIGEDTQYF
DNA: TGTGCCAGTAGTATAGGCGAAGATACGCAGTATTTT

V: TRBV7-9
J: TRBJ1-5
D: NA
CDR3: CASGEGGYSNQPQHF
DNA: TGTGCCAGCGGGGAGGGGGGTTATAGCAATCAGCCCCAGCATTTT

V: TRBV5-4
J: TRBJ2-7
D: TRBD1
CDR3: CASSFTGGIVEQYF
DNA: TGTGCCAGCAGCTTTACAGGGGGGATCGTCGAGCAGTACTTC

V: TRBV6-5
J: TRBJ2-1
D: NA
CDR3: CASRASGEQFF
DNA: TGTGCCAGCAGGGCGTCGGGTGAGCAGTTCTTC

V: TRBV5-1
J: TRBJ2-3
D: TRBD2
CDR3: CASSQGLAASTDTQYF
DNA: TGCGCCAGCAGCCAGGGACTAGCAGCGAGCACAGATACGCAGTATTTT

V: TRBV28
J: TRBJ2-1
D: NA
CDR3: CASSFFRGSSYNEQFF
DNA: TGTGCCAGCAGTTTCTTTCGGGGGTCCTCCTACAATGAGCAGTTCTTC

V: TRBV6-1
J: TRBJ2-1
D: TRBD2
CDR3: CASSEFLAGGDEQFF
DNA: TGTGCCAGCAGTGAATTTCTAGCGGGAGGGGATGAGCAGTTCTTC